Following are 25 T cell receptor beta chains from one sample sequenced in a study of glioma-infiltrating T cells after dendritic cell vaccination. The protocol was immunoSEQ multiplex PCR, while the TCRdb copy is restricted to in-frame clones and leaves out a portion. Here the sample spans tens of thousands of clones, roughly four fifths being singletons. As for time point: after dendritic cell vaccination, including at tumor progression/relapse. The sample here was blood, taken after dendritic cell vaccination. The receptors derive from a human donor with glioblastoma.

This rearrangement joins TRBV5-1 to TRBJ2-2; D may be TRBD1 (6 bases). Germline-derived CDR1 and CDR2 are SGHRS and YFSETQ. Trimming pared 0 bases from V and 3 bases from J, leaving 18 bases between. The CDR3 has 18 residues. The CDR3: CASSLALVGTRDTGELFF. CDR3 DNA: TGCGCCAGCAGCTTGGCCCTGGTGGGGACACGGGACACCGGGGAGCTGTTTTTT.

This clone came up once. The rearrangement links TRBV19 to TRBJ1-1; D not resolved. The CDR3 loop spans 14 amino acids. CDR1 is LNHDA and CDR2 is SQIVND in the germline V gene (reference sequence). The V and J ends lost 3 bases and 7 bases respectively, with 15 bases between them. The DNA for the CDR3 is TGTGCCAGTAGTATGAGAGGGTCTGCGGATGAAGCTTTCTTT. Its protein product is CASSMRGSADEAFF.

In nucleotides, the CDR3 is TGTGCCTGGAGTAAACCGGGGGATTTTGGCTACACCTTC. Its protein product is CAWSKPGDFGYTF. The chain recombines TRBV30 with TRBJ1-2, with D possibly matching TRBD1 (5 bases). Germline assignment: CDR1 GTSNPN and CDR2 SVGIG (reference sequence). Trimming removed 2 bases from V and 7 bases from J, with 14 bases in between. The CDR3 extends over 13 amino acids.

The V gene is TRBV5-6, the J gene TRBJ1-6; D is possibly TRBD1 (6 bases). The V and J ends lost 3 bases and 5 bases respectively, with 12 bases between them. The CDR3 spans 15 residues. The germline gives CDR1 SGHDT, CDR2 YYEEEE. The CDR3 coding sequence is TGTGCCAGCAGCTCTCCCGGACAGAATAATTCACCCCTCCACTTT. Amino acid sequence: CASSSPGQNNSPLHF. The full variable domain, rest sourced from reference TRBV5-6 and TRBJ1-6, is DAGVTQSPTHLIKTRGQQVTLRCSPKSGHDTVSWYQQALGQGPQFIFQYYEEEERQRGNFPDRFSGHQFPNYSSELNVNALLLGDSALYLCASSSPGQNNSPLHFGNGTRLTVT.

This sequence joins TRBV29-1 and TRBJ2-7, with TRBD1 matching over 7 bases. J was trimmed by 5 bases and V by 1 base; bases with no gene match: 2. Germline-derived CDR1 and CDR2 are SQVTM and ANQGSEA. The CDR3 is made up of 12 amino acids. The CDR3 sequence is CSVEGQGDEQYF. The CDR3 nucleotides read TGCAGCGTTGAAGGGCAGGGGGACGAGCAGTACTTC.

The chain is built from TRBV4-1 and TRBJ2-7; tentatively, D is TRBD2 (7 bases). The CDR3 runs to 15 residues. Trimming took 4 bases from V and 1 from J, leaving 14 bases between them. Germline values: CDR1 MGHRA, CDR2 YSYEKL. CDR3 sequence: CASSLGRGASYEQYF. The CDR3 coding sequence is TGCGCCAGCAGCCTGGGCCGGGGGGCTTCCTACGAGCAGTACTTC.

The genes are TRBV6-1 and TRBJ1-4; 7 bases match TRBD1. The ends lost 3 bases at V and 4 bases at J; junction bases unmatched: 2. The CDR3 totals 14 residues. Per germline, CDR1 MNHNS and CDR2 SASEGT. CDR3 sequence: CASSEGQLNEKLFF. The DNA of the CDR3 is TGTGCCAGCAGTGAGGGACAGCTTAATGAAAAACTGTTTTTT.

The chain employs TRBV4-1 and TRBJ1-2; 9 nucleotides line up with TRBD1. This CDR3 region has 18 residues. The V gene's germline CDR1 is MGHRA and CDR2 YSYEKL. Trimming cost V 4 bases and J 6 bases; bases outside gene matches: 18. CDR3 in DNA: TGCGCCAGCAGCCTGGCAGGAGGACAGGGGCCCCCTACTAATGGCTACACCTTC. Translated, it gives CASSLAGGQGPPTNGYTF.

J is TRBJ1-1 and V is TRBV6-1, with D maybe TRBD1 (5 bases). V was pared by 8 bases and J by 10 bases, with 14 bases between. Per the germline V gene, CDR1 is MNHNS and CDR2 is SASEGT. This CDR3 is 11 amino acids long. Here the CDR3 reads CASCGTWLAFF. CDR3 DNA: TGTGCCAGCTGTGGGACTTGGCTAGCTTTCTTT.

The rearrangement joins TRBV7-8 to TRBJ2-1; D is undetermined. V shed 5 bases and J shed 7 bases, with 6 bases lying between them. CDR1 is SGHVS, CDR2 FQNEAQ, per germline. The CDR3 consists of 11 residues. CDR3 DNA: TGTGCCAGCAGCGTCCAAAATGAGCAGTTCTTC. Amino acids: CASSVQNEQFF.

V is TRBV19 and J is TRBJ1-5; D not certain. The length of the CDR3 is 15 residues. The germline V gene encodes CDR1 LNHDA and CDR2 SQIVND (reference sequence). V was clipped by 7 bases and J by 3 bases, with 16 bases between them. This CDR3 reads CASTSGIRLNQPQHF. Written as DNA, the CDR3 is TGTGCCAGTACCTCCGGGATACGTCTCAATCAGCCCCAGCATTTT.

This chain links TRBV6-5 with TRBJ2-7; 8 positions agree with TRBD1. This CDR3 spans 13 amino acids. Trimming at V came to 7 bases and at J to 2 bases, leaving 4 bases not matched to a gene. Germline V gene lookup returns CDR1 MNHEY and CDR2 SVGAGI. The CDR3 DNA sequence: TGTGCCAGCACCCGGACAGGGACCTACGAGCAGTACTTC. It specifies CASTRTGTYEQYF.

The rearrangement links TRBV29-1 to TRBJ2-3, with a tentative D call TRBD1 (5 bases). This CDR3 contains 11 residues. Per the germline V gene, CDR1 is SQVTM and CDR2 is ANQGSEA. Trimming cost V 2 bases and J 10 bases, with 10 bases left between them. Here the CDR3 reads CSVERGNAQYF. The CDR3 DNA reads TGCAGCGTTGAAAGGGGAAATGCGCAGTATTTT.

The V gene is TRBV5-1, the J gene TRBJ2-5, with TRBD1 matching over 7 bases. The last part of the DNA fits TRBJ2-7 better; the J call may be wrong. CDR3 size: 16 residues. The V gene's germline CDR1 is SGHRS and CDR2 YFSETQ. CDR3 sequence: CASSLVRSRTGHEQYF. CDR3 coding DNA: TGCGCCAGCAGCTTGGTTCGGTCGCGGACAGGCCACGAGCAGTACTTC.

The CDR3 spells CASSSVNYEQYF. CDR3 bases: TGTGCCAGCAGCTCGGTAAACTACGAGCAGTACTTC. The chain is built from TRBV7-9 and TRBJ2-7; D uncertain. The CDR3 has 12 amino acids. Trimming removed 4 bases at V and 3 bases at J, with 7 bases between. The germline V gene has CDR1 SEHNR and CDR2 FQNEAQ (reference sequence).

The chain uses TRBV18 and TRBJ2-1; D uncertain. The V end was cut by 3 bases, the J end by 0 bases, with 6 bases between. CDR1 is KGHSH and CDR2 is LQKENI in the germline V gene. The CDR3 covers 14 residues. CDR3 amino acids: CASSPSSSYNEQFF. In nucleotides, the CDR3 is TGTGCCAGCTCACCTTCGAGCTCCTACAATGAGCAGTTCTTC.

This chain uses TRBV9 with TRBJ1-2; possibly TRBD1 for D (5 bases). Germline V gives CDR1 SGDLS, CDR2 YYNGEE. CDR3 length: 13 amino acids. Trimming left V 1 base short and J 5 bases short, with 9 bases between. CDR3 protein: CASSVTGPYGYTF. The CDR3 DNA follows: TGTGCCAGCAGCGTAACAGGCCCATATGGCTACACCTTC.

The V gene is TRBV30, the J gene TRBJ1-1; D gene unclear. This CDR3 comprises 14 residues. Germline assignment: CDR1 GTSNPN and CDR2 SVGIG (reference sequence). Deletions cut 3 bases from V and 3 bases from J, with 14 bases between. This CDR3 reads CAWSPPDTDTEAFF. The CDR3 DNA sequence: TGTGCCTGGAGCCCACCCGACACAGACACTGAAGCTTTCTTT.

V is TRBV5-1 and J is TRBJ1-2; TRBD1 aligns across 7 bases. V lost 5 bases, J lost 8 bases, and 9 bases stayed unmatched. Germline V CDR1 and CDR2: SGHRS, YFSETQ. The CDR3 contains 13 residues. The CDR3 region has the DNA TGCGCCAGCAGTCCGGTAGGGGGCGGCGGCTACACCTTC. It yields the protein CASSPVGGGGYTF.

The chain employs TRBV2 and TRBJ1-1; D may be TRBD1 (5 bases). V was clipped by 6 bases and J by 1 base, with 9 bases between them. Germline V gene data show CDR1 as SNHLY and CDR2 as FYNNEI. The CDR3 covers 13 residues. CDR3 coding DNA: TGTGCCAGCAGGTATGGACAGAACACTGAAGCTTTCTTT. Amino acids: CASRYGQNTEAFF.

The chain uses TRBV4-2 and TRBJ1-1, with D unresolved. CDR1 and CDR2 from the germline V gene are LGHNA and YNFKEQ. This CDR3 has 13 amino acids. V lost 1 base and J lost 4, with 7 bases in between. The CDR3 DNA reads as TGTGCCAGCAGCCAAGTGTCGGGCACTGAAGCTTTCTTT. As protein: CASSQVSGTEAFF.

This chain joins TRBV19 and TRBJ1-5; D is undetermined. CDR1 LNHDA and CDR2 SQIVND come from the germline V gene (reference sequence). With 1 base removed from V and 0 bases from J, the gap between germline ends came to 19 bases. The CDR3 loop spans 19 amino acids. The CDR3 loop is CASSIGPGRGAYSNQPQHF. For the CDR3, the DNA is TGTGCCAGTAGTATAGGCCCCGGCCGGGGTGCTTATAGCAATCAGCCCCAGCATTTT.

The chain joins TRBV7-6 to TRBJ1-1; D perhaps matches TRBD1 (6 bases). The length of the CDR3 is 14 residues. The V end lost 2 bases, the J end lost 3 bases, and 10 bases lay between the germline ends. From germline, CDR1 is SGHVS and CDR2 FNYEAQ. CDR3 in DNA: TGTGCCAGCAGCTTAACCAACAGGGACACTGAAGCTTTCTTT. Translating it yields CASSLTNRDTEAFF. Based on the CDR3 plus reference TRBV7-6 and TRBJ1-1, the full variable domain is GAGVSQSPRYKVTKRGQDVALRCDPISGHVSLYWYRQALGQGPEFLTYFNYEAQQDKSGLPNDRFSAERPEGSISTLTIQRTEQRDSAMYRCASSLTNRDTEAFFGQGTRLTVV.

This sequence joins TRBV18 and TRBJ1-2, with a weak D call TRBD1 (5 bases). V lost 2 bases, J lost 1 base, and 14 bases lay in between. The CDR3 is made up of 16 amino acids. The germline V gene has CDR1 KGHSH and CDR2 LQKENI. For the CDR3, the DNA is TGTGCCAGCTCACCAATGACAGCGGGGGATAACTATGGCTACACCTTC. It is translated as CASSPMTAGDNYGYTF.

The chain couples TRBV11-2 to TRBJ2-3, with D tentatively TRBD2 (5 bases). Germline assignment: CDR1 SGHAT and CDR2 FQNNGV. V lost 1 base, J lost 3 bases, and 8 bases lay in between. The length of the CDR3 is 14 residues. The CDR3 loop reads CASSLVLATDTQYF. CDR3 in DNA: TGTGCCAGCAGCTTAGTCTTAGCGACAGATACGCAGTATTTT.